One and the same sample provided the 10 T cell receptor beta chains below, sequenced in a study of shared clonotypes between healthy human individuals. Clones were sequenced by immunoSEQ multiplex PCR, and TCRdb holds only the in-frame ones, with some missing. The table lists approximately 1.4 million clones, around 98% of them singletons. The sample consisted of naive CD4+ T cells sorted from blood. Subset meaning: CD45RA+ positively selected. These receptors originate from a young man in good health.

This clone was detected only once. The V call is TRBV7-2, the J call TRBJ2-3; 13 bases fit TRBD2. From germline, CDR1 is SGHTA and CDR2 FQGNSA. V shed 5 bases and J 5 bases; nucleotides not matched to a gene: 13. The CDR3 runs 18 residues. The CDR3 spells CASSTSVLAGGLEDTQYF. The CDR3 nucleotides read TGTGCCAGCAGCACGAGCGTACTAGCGGGAGGGCTTGAAGATACGCAGTATTTT.

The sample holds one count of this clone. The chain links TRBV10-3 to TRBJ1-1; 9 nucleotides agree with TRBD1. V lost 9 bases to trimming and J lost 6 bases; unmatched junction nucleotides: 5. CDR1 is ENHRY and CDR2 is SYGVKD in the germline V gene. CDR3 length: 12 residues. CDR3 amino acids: CAITGGLPEAFF. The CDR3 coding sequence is TGTGCCATTACAGGGGGCTTGCCTGAAGCTTTCTTT.

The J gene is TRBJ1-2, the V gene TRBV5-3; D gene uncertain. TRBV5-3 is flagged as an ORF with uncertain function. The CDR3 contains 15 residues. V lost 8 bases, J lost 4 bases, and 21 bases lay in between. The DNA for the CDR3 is TGTGCCAGCAGCCCTAGGGCCCTTCCCCCCTATGGCTACACCTTC. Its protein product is CASSPRALPPYGYTF.

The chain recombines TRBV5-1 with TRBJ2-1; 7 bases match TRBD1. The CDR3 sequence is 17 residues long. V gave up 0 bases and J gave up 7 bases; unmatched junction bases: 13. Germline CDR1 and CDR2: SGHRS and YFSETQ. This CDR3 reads CASSLGPRQGLENEQFF. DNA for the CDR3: TGCGCCAGCAGCTTGGGACCGAGACAGGGTCTGGAGAATGAGCAGTTCTTC.

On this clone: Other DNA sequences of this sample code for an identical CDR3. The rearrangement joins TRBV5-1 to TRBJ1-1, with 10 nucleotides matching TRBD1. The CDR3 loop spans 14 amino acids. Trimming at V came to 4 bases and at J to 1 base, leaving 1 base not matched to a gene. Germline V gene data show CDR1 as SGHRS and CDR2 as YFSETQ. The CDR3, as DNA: TGCGCCAGCAGCCGGGACAGGGGGAACACTGAAGCTTTCTTT. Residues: CASSRDRGNTEAFF.

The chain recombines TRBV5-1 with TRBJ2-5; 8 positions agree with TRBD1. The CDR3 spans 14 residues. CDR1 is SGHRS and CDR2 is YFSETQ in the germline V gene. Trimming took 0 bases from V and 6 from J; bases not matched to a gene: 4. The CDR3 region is CASSLGTGTQTQYF. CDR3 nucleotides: TGCGCCAGCAGCTTGGGGACAGGGACCCAGACCCAGTACTTC.

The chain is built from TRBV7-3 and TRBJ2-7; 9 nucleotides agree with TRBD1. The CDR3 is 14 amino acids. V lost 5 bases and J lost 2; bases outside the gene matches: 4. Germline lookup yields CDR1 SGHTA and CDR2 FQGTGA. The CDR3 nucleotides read TGTGCCAGCAGCCTTAACAGGGGGCCCTACGAGCAGTACTTC. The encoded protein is CASSLNRGPYEQYF.

DNA for the CDR3: TGTGCCACCAGCTACCGGGGGGGGAACACCGGGGAGCTGTTTTTT. This codes for CATSYRGGNTGELFF. The chain is built from TRBV15 and TRBJ2-2; 8 nucleotides align to TRBD2. Trimming removed 5 bases from V and 1 base from J; junction bases left unmatched: 3. In germline, CDR1 is LNHNV, CDR2 YYDKDF (reference sequence). The CDR3 has 15 residues.

CDR3 in DNA: TGTGCCAGCAGCTTATATGTCGCCACCTCAGGGTGGAGCATAAGGACTAATGAAAAACTGTTTTTT. This sequence encodes CASSLYVATSGWSIRTNEKLFF. The chain employs TRBV7-8 and TRBJ1-4, with D perhaps TRBD1 (5 bases). V was clipped by 2 bases and J by 2 bases, with 30 bases between them. Germline V gene data show CDR1 as SGHVS and CDR2 as FQNEAQ. CDR3 length: 22 amino acids.

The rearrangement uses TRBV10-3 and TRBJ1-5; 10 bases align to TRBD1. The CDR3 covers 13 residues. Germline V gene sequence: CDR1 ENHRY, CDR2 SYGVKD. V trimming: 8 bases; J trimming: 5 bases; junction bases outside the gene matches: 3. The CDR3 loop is CAIGQGDDQPQHF. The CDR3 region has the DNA TGTGCCATCGGACAGGGGGATGATCAGCCCCAGCATTTT.